Shown below are 6 T cell receptor beta chains from a single sample sequenced in a study of shared clonotypes between healthy human individuals. Method: immunoSEQ multiplex PCR; TCRdb's copy keeps in-frame clones and lacks some. The table includes a few million clones, around nine tenths detected once. The sequenced sample consisted of naive CD4+ T cells sorted from blood. Subset in this sample: CD45RA+ positively selected. The source is a man between 18 and 35 years old in good health.

V usage is TRBV18 and J usage is TRBJ2-7; 7 positions agree with TRBD1. Per germline, CDR1 KGHSH and CDR2 LQKENI. Trimming at V came to 3 bases and at J to 2 bases, leaving 10 bases not matched to a gene. The CDR3 is 16 amino acids. DNA for the CDR3: TGTGCCAGCTCACCTATGACGGGACAGATACCCTACGAGCAGTACTTC. Its translation is CASSPMTGQIPYEQYF.

The chain uses TRBV7-6 and TRBJ2-3, with D perhaps TRBD1 or TRBD2 (6 bases each). The germline gives CDR1 SGHVS, CDR2 FNYEAQ. The CDR3 is made up of 15 amino acids. The germline V and J ends were trimmed by 5 bases and 4 bases, with 16 bases remaining between them. As DNA, the CDR3 is TGTGCCAGCAGCCAGGGGAGGTTCGTGGCAGATACGCAGTATTTT. It is translated as CASSQGRFVADTQYF.

For the CDR3, the DNA is TGTGCCAGTAGTATTCCGACAGGGGGCGAGCATGGCTACACCTTC. Its protein is CASSIPTGGEHGYTF. V is TRBV19 and J is TRBJ1-2; 10 bases fit TRBD1. CDR1 is LNHDA, CDR2 SQIVND, per germline (reference sequence). The V and J ends lost 3 bases and 6 bases, in that order; junction bases with no gene match: 7. The CDR3 spans 15 residues.

J is TRBJ1-1 and V is TRBV5-1, with D hard to call. The V and J ends lost 1 base and 0 bases respectively, with 13 bases between them. CDR1 SGHRS and CDR2 YFSETQ come from the germline V gene. CDR3 length: 16 amino acids. The CDR3 nucleotides are TGCGCCAGCAGCTTGAATGGTCCGCCTATGAACACTGAAGCTTTCTTT. This gives the protein CASSLNGPPMNTEAFF.

The V gene is TRBV5-8, the J gene TRBJ2-1; D is undetermined. CDR3 length: 12 amino acids. V was cut by 4 bases and J by 4 bases, with 6 bases left in between. The germline V gene encodes CDR1 SGHTS and CDR2 YDEGEE. The DNA for the CDR3 is TGTGCCAGCAGCCGTACTTACAATGAGCAGTTCTTC. Translation gives CASSRTYNEQFF. The full variable domain, completed using reference TRBV5-8 and TRBJ2-1, is EAGVTQSPTHLIKTRGQQATLRCSPISGHTSVYWYQQALGLGLQFLLWYDEGEERNRGNFPPRFSGRQFPNYSSELNVNALELEDSALYLCASSRTYNEQFFGPGTRLTVL.

CDR3 residues: CASSQDRFGEAFF. The CDR3, as DNA: TGTGCCAGCAGCCAGGACAGGTTCGGTGAAGCTTTCTTT. The chain employs TRBV11-2 and TRBJ1-1, with TRBD1 matching 7 bases. This CDR3 is 13 amino acids long. V was pared by 5 bases and J by 7 bases, with 7 bases of the junction left unmatched. CDR1 is SGHAT, CDR2 FQNNGV, per germline.